Below, 18 T cell receptor beta chains from the same sample are listed, as sequenced in a study of Tregs in tolerant kidney transplant recipients. Recipients received nonmyeloablative bone marrow transplants from related graft donors, with transient mixed chimerism. TCRdb keeps only in-frame clones here, not all; method: immunoSEQ multiplex PCR. The repertoire holds approximately 60,000 clones, with around 87% as singletons. The sample consisted of CD4+ T cells from blood (PBMCs), taken 6 months after the transplant. Receptors originate from a human patient who received a combined kidney and bone marrow transplant. Among the T cells, some may be from the graft donor.

V and J are TRBV11-2 and TRBJ2-5; the D gene is possibly TRBD1 (5 bases). Germline assignment: CDR1 SGHAT and CDR2 FQNNGV. The CDR3 length is 14 residues. Trimming removed 5 bases at V and 1 base at J, with 11 bases between. For the CDR3, the DNA is TGTGCCAGCAGCCTAGGGGCCATCCAAGAGACCCAGTACTTC. This translates into CASSLGAIQETQYF.

This clone was recorded only once. V and J are TRBV30 and TRBJ2-3, with 7 bases matching TRBD2. The CDR3 sequence is 12 residues long. The V segment lost 0 bases and the J segment 11 bases; nucleotides outside the gene matches: 5. In germline, CDR1 is GTSNPN, CDR2 SVGIG (reference sequence). CDR3 residues: CAWSVHGGGQYF. In DNA, the CDR3 is TGTGCCTGGAGTGTACATGGCGGGGGGCAGTATTTT.

This clone was detected once. The V and J genes are TRBV6-1 and TRBJ1-2; D remains unclear. The germline CDR1 and CDR2 sequences are MNHNS and SASEGT. The CDR3 spans 14 residues. Trimming removed 7 bases at V and 3 bases at J, with 15 bases between. The CDR3 bases are TGTGCCAGCATGGGCGGGTGGTCTTACTATGGCTACACCTTC. Translation: CASMGGWSYYGYTF.

The V call is TRBV28, the J call TRBJ1-5, with D tentatively TRBD1 (5 bases). Deletions cut 4 bases from V and 6 bases from J, with 19 bases between. Germline lookup yields CDR1 MDHEN and CDR2 SYDVKM. CDR3 length: 16 amino acids. In DNA form, the CDR3 reads TGTGCCAGCAGTTCCCCCGATCGGGGGTCAAGTCAGCCCCAGCATTTT. Translated, it gives CASSSPDRGSSQPQHF.

The chain couples TRBV5-1 to TRBJ2-5; 9 nucleotides match TRBD2. With 6 bases clipped from V and 3 bases from J, the junction kept 12 bases outside the gene matches. CDR3 size: 16 residues. Germline V CDR1 and CDR2: SGHRS, YFSETQ. The CDR3 region has the DNA TGCGCCAGCAACCGGAAACAGGGACTAGCTAAAGAGACCCAGTACTTC. Residues: CASNRKQGLAKETQYF. The complete variable domain, with remaining parts taken from reference TRBV5-1 and TRBJ2-5, reads KAGVTQTPRYLIKTRGQQVTLSCSPISGHRSVSWYQQTPGQGLQFLFEYFSETQRNKGNFPGRFSGRQFSNSRSEMNVSTLELGDSALYLCASNRKQGLAKETQYFGPGTRLLVL.

This clone was detected only once. The chain carries TRBV5-1 and TRBJ2-1; D perhaps matches TRBD1 (6 bases). The germline V gene encodes CDR1 SGHRS and CDR2 YFSETQ. CDR3 size: 18 residues. Trimming removed 2 bases at V and 7 bases at J, with 25 bases between. The CDR3 nucleotides are TGCGCCAGCAGCTTCCTCTTACGCAGGGGCTCGGGTTGGAATGAGCAGTTCTTC. This sequence encodes CASSFLLRRGSGWNEQFF.

This sequence joins TRBV7-3 and TRBJ2-1, with D possibly matching TRBD1 (6 bases). This CDR3 comprises 15 residues. Germline CDR1 is SGHTA and CDR2 is FQGTGA. Trimming shortened V by 2 bases and J by 3 bases, and 11 bases separated the two germline ends. The CDR3 sequence: CASSLARGHYNEQFF. The CDR3 bases are TGTGCCAGCAGCTTAGCCAGGGGACACTACAATGAGCAGTTCTTC.

J is TRBJ2-1 and V is TRBV7-3; D remains ambiguous. The length of the CDR3 is 13 residues. Deletions cut 2 bases from V and 5 bases from J, with 7 bases between. CDR1 and CDR2 (germline): SGHTA, FQGTGA. CDR3: CASSLGRNNEQFF. CDR3 in DNA: TGTGCCAGCAGCTTAGGGCGAAACAATGAGCAGTTCTTC.

The rearrangement uses TRBV7-2 and TRBJ2-7; 7 bases match TRBD2. Germline values: CDR1 SGHTA, CDR2 FQGNSA. Trimming at V came to 4 bases and at J to 1 base, leaving 4 bases not matched to a gene. The CDR3 covers 14 residues. Written as DNA, the CDR3 is TGTGCCAGCAGCTGGGGCGGGGGTTCCTACGAGCAGTACTTC. This codes for CASSWGGGSYEQYF.

Only one count was recorded for this clone. The rearrangement joins TRBV14 to TRBJ2-2; TRBD2 is a possible D gene (6 bases). Germline V gene sequence: CDR1 SGHDN, CDR2 FVKESK. The CDR3 sequence is 16 residues long. Trimming stripped 4 bases from V and 7 bases from J, with 19 bases between. The CDR3 loop reads CASSPLRDFSFGELFF. In DNA, the CDR3 is TGTGCCAGCAGCCCTCTCCGGGACTTCTCATTCGGGGAGCTGTTTTTT.

This CDR3 is CASSLIQGSIYEQYF. The CDR3 DNA follows: TGTGCCAGCAGCTTAATACAGGGCTCTATCTACGAGCAGTACTTC. The V gene is TRBV7-2, the J gene TRBJ2-7; TRBD1 is a possible D gene (6 bases). CDR1 is SGHTA and CDR2 is FQGNSA in the germline V gene. This CDR3 is 15 amino acids long. Trimming took off 2 bases at V and 3 bases at J, with 14 bases between the two ends.

In the case of this clone: A read error may account for a junction end that differs from germline. Other DNA sequences from this sample encode an identical CDR3 as well. The chain employs TRBV19 and TRBJ1-6; D is ambiguous. The CDR3 has 17 amino acids. CDR1 LNHDA and CDR2 SQIVND come from the germline V gene (reference sequence). CDR3 region: CASSIAQTSSYNSPLHF. The CDR3 nucleotides read TGTGCCAGTAGTATCGCACAGACCTCGTCCTATAATTCCCCCCTCCACTTT.

The rearrangement uses TRBV7-2 and TRBJ2-3, with TRBD2 matching over 12 bases. Germline lookup yields CDR1 SGHTA and CDR2 FQGNSA. The CDR3 loop spans 12 amino acids. V lost 5 bases, J lost 15 bases, and 6 bases stayed unmatched. The chain's CDR3 is CASSQTSGRGYF. The CDR3 DNA reads TGTGCCAGCAGCCAGACTAGCGGGAGAGGTTATTTT.

Notes on this clone: Mismatch with germline at one junction end may stem from a read error. V is TRBV7-9 and J is TRBJ1-2; the D gene is possibly TRBD1 (6 bases). Germline V gene lookup returns CDR1 SEHNR and CDR2 FQNEAQ (reference sequence). CDR3 size: 11 residues. The CDR3 sequence is CASSVSGQRHF. CDR3 coding DNA: TGTGCCAGCAGTGTGAGCGGACAGCGACACTTC.

The chain couples TRBV2 to TRBJ2-2; possible D gene TRBD1, 5 bases. CDR1 SNHLY and CDR2 FYNNEI come from the germline V gene. V lost 4 bases, J lost 3 bases, and 12 bases lay in between. This CDR3 region has 15 residues. The CDR3 region has the DNA TGTGCCAGCAGTGGGGCAGGGTGGGACACCGGGGAGCTGTTTTTT. Amino acid sequence: CASSGAGWDTGELFF.

The rearrangement joins TRBV9 to TRBJ2-7; tentative D call: TRBD1 (6 bases). V lost 1 base to trimming and J lost 2 bases, with 13 bases between them. The CDR3 totals 15 residues. CDR1 is SGDLS and CDR2 is YYNGEE in the germline V gene. DNA for the CDR3: TGTGCCAGCAGCGTACGAGGGGACACAGCCTACGAGCAGTACTTC. It is translated as CASSVRGDTAYEQYF.

This chain joins TRBV18 and TRBJ1-2, with D hard to call. Trimming shortened V by 5 bases and J by 4 bases, and 14 bases separated the two germline ends. In germline, CDR1 is KGHSH, CDR2 LQKENI. CDR3 length equals 14 residues. Here the CDR3 DNA reads TGTGCCAGCTCAAGTACACCTACGGGCTATGGCTACACCTTC. Translating it yields CASSSTPTGYGYTF.

The rearrangement joins TRBV19 to TRBJ1-2, with a tentative D call TRBD1 (6 bases). CDR1 LNHDA and CDR2 SQIVND come from the germline V gene (reference sequence). V was clipped by 4 bases and J by 5 bases, with 17 bases between them. CDR3 size: 15 residues. The CDR3 DNA sequence: TGTGCCAGTAGTAATAAACAGGGATCGGGTTATGGCTACACCTTC. It specifies CASSNKQGSGYGYTF.